This T cell receptor (beta chain) was captured in a study of T cells in tumors after PD-1 blockade. On the study more broadly: No patient had prior checkpoint blockade, systemic immunosuppression, or radiotherapy within 4 weeks. Blood samples averaged around 120,000 templates (range roughly 24,000-290,000) and 36,536 unique clonotypes. Patients received pembrolizumab 200 mg every 3 weeks or cemiplimab 350 mg every 2 weeks.

CDR1 is MRHNA and CDR2 is SNTAGT in the germline V gene. The V segment lost 3 bases and the J segment 6 bases; nucleotides outside the gene matches: 4. This CDR3 region has 13 residues. Profiled with immunoSEQ multiplex PCR; TCRdb holds only in-frame clones, not every one. The repertoire holds about 33,000 clones, with around 80% as singletons. Overall study results and limits: Blood contained about 38% of the tumor's TCR clonotypes.

As for this clone: Its specificity is not known.

Sequences were derived from PBMCs, sampled before anti-PD-1 treatment. This chain uses TRBV6-4 with TRBJ2-7, with 8 bases matching TRBD1. This TCR derives from a human donor with basal cell carcinoma. The CDR3 DNA reads TGTGCCAGCAGTGAGGGCAGGGGGCTCGAGCAGTACTTC. It yields the protein CASSEGRGLEQYF.